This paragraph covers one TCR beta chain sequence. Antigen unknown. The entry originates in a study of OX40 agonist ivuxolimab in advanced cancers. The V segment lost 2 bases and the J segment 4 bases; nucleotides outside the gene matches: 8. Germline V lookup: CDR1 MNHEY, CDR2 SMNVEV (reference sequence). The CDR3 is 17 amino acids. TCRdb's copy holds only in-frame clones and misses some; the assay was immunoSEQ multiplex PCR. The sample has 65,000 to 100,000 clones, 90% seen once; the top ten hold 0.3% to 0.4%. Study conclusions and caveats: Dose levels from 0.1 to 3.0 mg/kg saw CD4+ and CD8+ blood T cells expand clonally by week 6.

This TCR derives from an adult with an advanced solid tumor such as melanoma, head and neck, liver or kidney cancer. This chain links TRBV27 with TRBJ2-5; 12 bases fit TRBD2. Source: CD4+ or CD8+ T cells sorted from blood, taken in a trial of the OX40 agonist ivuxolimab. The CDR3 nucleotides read TGTGCCAGCAGTTTAAAGGCTAGCGGGGGGGCCACAGAGACCCAGTACTTC. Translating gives CASSLKASGGATETQYF.